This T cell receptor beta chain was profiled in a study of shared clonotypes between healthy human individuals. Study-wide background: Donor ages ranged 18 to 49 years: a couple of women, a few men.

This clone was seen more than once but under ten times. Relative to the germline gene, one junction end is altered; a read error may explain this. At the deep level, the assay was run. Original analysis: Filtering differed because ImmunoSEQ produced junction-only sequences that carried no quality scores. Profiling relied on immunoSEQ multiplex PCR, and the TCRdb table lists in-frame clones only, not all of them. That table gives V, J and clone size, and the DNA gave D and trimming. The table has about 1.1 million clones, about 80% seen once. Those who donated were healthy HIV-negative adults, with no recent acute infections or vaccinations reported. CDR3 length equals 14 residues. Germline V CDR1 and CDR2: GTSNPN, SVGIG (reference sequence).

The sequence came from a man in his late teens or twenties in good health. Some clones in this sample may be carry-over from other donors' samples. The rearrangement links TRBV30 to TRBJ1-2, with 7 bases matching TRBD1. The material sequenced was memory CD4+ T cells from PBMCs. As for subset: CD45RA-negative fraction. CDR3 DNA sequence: TGTGCCGGGGAGGCGGGGACAGTACTCTATTGCTACACCTTC. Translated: CAGEAGTVLYCYTF.